This T cell receptor (beta chain) appears in the sequencing data of a study of cytomegalovirus exposure and HLA in healthy donors. Study-wide results and limits: Cytomegalovirus-associated TCR beta chains were listed, numbering 150 to 200.

Both 60 Vbeta primers and 13 Jbeta primers went into the PCR. The assay was immunoSEQ multiplex PCR, and TCRdb's table has in-frame clones only and misses some. Among more than 85,000 clones listed, more than 65% were seen once. This CDR3 is 17 amino acids long. V dropped 2 bases and J dropped 7; count of bases not matched to a gene: 11. Germline CDR1 is SGHTA and CDR2 is FQGNSA. Comments on this clone: No antigen is known for it.

Sample: PBMCs. This sequence was found in a man between 25 and 39 years old in good health and CMV-seropositive. The chain employs TRBV7-2 and TRBJ2-2; TRBD2 matches 9 bases. The CDR3 region is CASSLSGGGAVGGELFF. The CDR3 bases are TGTGCCAGCAGCTTATCCGGCGGGGGGGCCGTGGGCGGGGAGCTGTTTTTT.